This T cell receptor beta chain came from a study of cytomegalovirus exposure and HLA in healthy donors. Whole-study context: Roughly 80 million unique TCRs from HLA-typed donors made up an early data release.

General study points: Most TCR sequences showed up rarely, but some public TCRs showed up in many donors. The likely explanation for a cluster of highly shared sequence variants was sequencing artifact.

The CDR3 extends over 16 amino acids. V lost 5 bases and J lost 5; bases outside the gene matches: 10. PCR used 60 Vbeta primers and 13 Jbeta primers. TCRdb's copy holds only in-frame clones and misses some; the assay was immunoSEQ multiplex PCR. The table includes approximately 61,000 clones, about four fifths detected once. This clone turned up a few times. Its antigen is as yet unknown. The sequenced material came from PBMCs. The clonotype was recovered from a man in his late teens or twenties in good health and CMV-seropositive. The rearrangement links TRBV6-7 to TRBJ1-5; 9 nucleotides align to TRBD1. TRBV6-7 is given ORF status, its function remaining uncertain. The CDR3: CASSRTGVRGHQPQHF. The CDR3 nucleotides read TGTGCCAGCAGTAGGACAGGGGTCCGGGGCCATCAGCCCCAGCATTTT.